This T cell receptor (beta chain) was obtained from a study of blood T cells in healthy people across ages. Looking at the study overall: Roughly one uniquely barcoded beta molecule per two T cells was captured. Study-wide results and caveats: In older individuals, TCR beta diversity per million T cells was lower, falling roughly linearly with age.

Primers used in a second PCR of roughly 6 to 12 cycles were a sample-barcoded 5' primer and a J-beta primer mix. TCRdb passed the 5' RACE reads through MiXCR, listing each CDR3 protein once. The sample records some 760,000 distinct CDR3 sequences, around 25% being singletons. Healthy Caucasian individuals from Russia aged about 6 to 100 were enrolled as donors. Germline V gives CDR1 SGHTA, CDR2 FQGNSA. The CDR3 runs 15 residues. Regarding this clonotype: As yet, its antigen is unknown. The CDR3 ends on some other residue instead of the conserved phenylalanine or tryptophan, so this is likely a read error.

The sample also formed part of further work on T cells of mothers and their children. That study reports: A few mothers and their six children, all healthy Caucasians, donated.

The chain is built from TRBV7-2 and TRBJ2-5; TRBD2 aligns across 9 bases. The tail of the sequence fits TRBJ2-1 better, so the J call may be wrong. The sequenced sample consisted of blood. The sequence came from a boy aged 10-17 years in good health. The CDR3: CASSSRGYLAGEQFL. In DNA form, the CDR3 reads TGTGCCAGCAGCTCCCGAGGGTACCTAGCGGGAGAGCAGTTCTTG.